Included here is one T cell receptor beta chain sequence, with context. Its antigen remains unknown. The CDR3 is 15 amino acids. Germline loops: CDR1 SGHAT, CDR2 FQDESV (reference sequence). Between the trimmed V and J ends, which lost 4 bases and 4 bases, there was a span of 16 bases. TCRdb called the 5' RACE reads again in MiXCR, with one record for every CDR3 protein. The sample consists of some 400,000 distinct CDR3 sequences, roughly a sixth of them appearing once. The sample originates from a study of T cells after yellow fever vaccination. Study-wide results and limits: CD4 and CD8 compartments shared a small share of clonotypes. A large majority of primary-vaccination clones showed up again after the booster (around 96% CD4, 88% CD8).

The sequence was collected from a man younger than 35 who received the YFV17D yellow fever vaccine. The chain employs TRBV11-1 and TRBJ2-5; D is possibly TRBD2 (5 bases). The sequenced sample was PBMCs, obtained before the yellow fever booster vaccination. The CDR3 nucleotides read TGTGCCAGCAGCTCTCAGGAGGCCGGTGGAGAGACCCAGTACTTC. Amino acid sequence: CASSSQEAGGETQYF.